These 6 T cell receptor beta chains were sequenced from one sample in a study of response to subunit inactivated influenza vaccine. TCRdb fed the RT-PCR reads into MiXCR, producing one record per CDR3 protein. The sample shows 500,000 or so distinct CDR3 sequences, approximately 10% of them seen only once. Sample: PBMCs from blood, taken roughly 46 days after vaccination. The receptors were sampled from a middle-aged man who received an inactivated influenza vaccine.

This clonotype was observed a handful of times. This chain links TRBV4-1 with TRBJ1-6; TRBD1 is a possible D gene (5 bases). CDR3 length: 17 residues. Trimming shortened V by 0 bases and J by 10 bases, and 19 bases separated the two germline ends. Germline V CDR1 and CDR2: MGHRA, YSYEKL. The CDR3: CASSQDRPVNPGSPLHF. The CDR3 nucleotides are TGCGCCAGCAGCCAAGATCGCCCAGTCAACCCAGGGTCACCCCTCCACTTT.

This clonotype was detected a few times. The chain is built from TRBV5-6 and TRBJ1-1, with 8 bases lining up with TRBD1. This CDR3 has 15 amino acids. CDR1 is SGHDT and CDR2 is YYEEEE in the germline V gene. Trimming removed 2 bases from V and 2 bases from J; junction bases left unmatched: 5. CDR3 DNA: TGTGCCAGCAGCTTCCCGGGACAGGCTAACACTGAAGCTTTCTTT. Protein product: CASSFPGQANTEAFF.

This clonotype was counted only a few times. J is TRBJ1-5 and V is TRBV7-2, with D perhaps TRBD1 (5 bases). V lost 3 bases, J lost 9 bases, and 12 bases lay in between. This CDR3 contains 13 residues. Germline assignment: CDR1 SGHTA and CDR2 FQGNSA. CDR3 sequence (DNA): TGTGCCAGCAGCTTGCATGGGGCGCGGCCCCAGCATTTT. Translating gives CASSLHGARPQHF.

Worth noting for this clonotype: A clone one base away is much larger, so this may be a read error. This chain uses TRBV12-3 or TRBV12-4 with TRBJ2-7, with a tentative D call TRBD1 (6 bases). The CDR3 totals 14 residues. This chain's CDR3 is CASSSQGLRYEHYF. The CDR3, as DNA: TGTGCCAGCAGTTCGCAGGGGCTCCGGTACGAGCATTACTTC.

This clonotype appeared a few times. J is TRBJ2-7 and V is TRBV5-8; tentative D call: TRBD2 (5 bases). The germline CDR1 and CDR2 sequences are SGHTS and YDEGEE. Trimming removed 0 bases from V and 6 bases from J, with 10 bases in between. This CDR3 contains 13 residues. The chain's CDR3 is CASSLEVGSEQYF. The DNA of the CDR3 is TGTGCCAGCAGCTTGGAAGTAGGGAGCGAGCAGTACTTC. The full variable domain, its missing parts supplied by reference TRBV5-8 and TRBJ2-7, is EAGVTQSPTHLIKTRGQQATLRCSPISGHTSVYWYQQALGLGLQFLLWYDEGEERNRGNFPPRFSGRQFPNYSSELNVNALELEDSALYLCASSLEVGSEQYFGPGTRLTVT.

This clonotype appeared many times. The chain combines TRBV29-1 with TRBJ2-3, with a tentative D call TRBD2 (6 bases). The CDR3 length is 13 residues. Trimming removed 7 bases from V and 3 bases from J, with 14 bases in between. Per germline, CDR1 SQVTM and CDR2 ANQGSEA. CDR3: CSARRAGTDTQYF. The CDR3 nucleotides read TGCAGCGCCCGGAGGGCCGGGACAGATACGCAGTATTTT.